Following are 20 T cell receptor beta chains from one sample sequenced in a study of T cells expressing NK-cell markers. TCRdb reprocessed the 5' RACE reads and stores each CDR3 protein as one record, lacking DNA. The sample has roughly 390,000 distinct CDR3 sequences, and its top ten clones hold 4% to 6.5%. What was sequenced was blood T cells: a sorted CD56 or NKG2C T cell subset, CD4+ or CD8+ T cells, or bulk PBMC T cells (not recorded which). Receptors were obtained from a man aged 18 to 69 in good health.

The CDR3 here is CSVTPDRGPGEQYF. The chain employs TRBV29-1 and TRBJ2-7; the D gene TCRdb calls, TRBD1, cannot be checked with no DNA. Looked up from germline, CDR1 is SQVTM and CDR2 is ANQGSEA. The length of the CDR3 is 14 residues.

The chain carries TRBV28 and TRBJ1-2; the TRBD1 assignment by TCRdb is unverifiable without DNA. CDR3 size: 14 residues. Germline CDR1 reads MDHEN; CDR2 reads SYDVKM. CDR3 amino acids: CASSLPWGNYGYTF.

The rearrangement links TRBV12-3 or TRBV12-4 to TRBJ1-1; TCRdb outputs TRBD1, but without DNA this stays unchecked. The CDR3 spans 15 residues. This CDR3 reads CASSPTKGTAYEAFF.

The chain carries TRBV6-5 and TRBJ1-3; TCRdb proposes TRBD1, but this gene call is untestable without DNA. This CDR3 contains 13 residues. The V gene's germline CDR1 is MNHEY and CDR2 SVGAGI. The CDR3 is CASTNRGINTIYF.

This rearrangement joins TRBV20-1 to TRBJ2-7; the TCRdb call, TRBD1, lacks DNA for checking. CDR1 and CDR2 from the germline V gene are DFQATT and SNEGSKA (reference sequence). This CDR3 has 15 amino acids. The CDR3 sequence: CSARDLGQGTYEQYF.

The V call is TRBV27, the J call TRBJ1-2; TCRdb calls TRBD1, which cannot be checked without DNA. The CDR3 runs to 14 residues. Germline V gene lookup returns CDR1 MNHEY and CDR2 SMNVEV (reference sequence). The CDR3 sequence: CASSFNTGGDGYTF.

CDR3 sequence reads: CASSLGPRDGYTF. This sequence joins TRBV5-4 and TRBJ1-2. The germline V gene encodes CDR1 SGHNT and CDR2 YYREEE (reference sequence). The CDR3 has 13 residues.

The V and J genes are TRBV3-1 and TRBJ2-1; as DNA is missing, the TRBD2 call by TCRdb cannot be tested. The CDR3 is 15 residues long. In germline, CDR1 is LGHDT, CDR2 YNNKEL (reference sequence). The CDR3 here is CASSQAGRGYNEQFF.

V and J are TRBV3-1 and TRBJ2-7; without DNA, the TCRdb call of TRBD2 cannot be checked. The CDR3 totals 13 residues. Germline assignment: CDR1 LGHDT and CDR2 YNNKEL (reference sequence). The CDR3 here is CASRSGPQNEQYF.

CDR3 sequence reads: CASSGNNQPQHF. The chain employs TRBV7-9 and TRBJ1-5. Germline-derived CDR1 and CDR2 are SEHNR and FQNEAQ (reference sequence). The CDR3 totals 12 residues. The full variable domain, in which reference TRBV7-9 and TRBJ1-5 provide the parts outside the CDR3, is DTGVSQNPRHKITKRGQNVTFRCDPISEHNRLYWYRQTLGQGPEFLTYFQNEAQLEKSRLLSDRFSAERPKGSFSTLEIQRTEQGDSAMYLCASSGNNQPQHFGDGTRLSIL.

The chain links TRBV20-1 to TRBJ1-1. Germline values: CDR1 DFQATT, CDR2 SNEGSKA (reference sequence). The CDR3 runs 14 residues. The CDR3 protein is CSARVLDKNTEAFF.

J is TRBJ2-5 and V is TRBV28; TCRdb names TRBD2, which stays unverified in the absence of DNA. The CDR3 consists of 14 residues. From germline, CDR1 is MDHEN and CDR2 SYDVKM. The CDR3 here is CASSSGSSSETQYF. The full variable domain, rest sourced from reference TRBV28 and TRBJ2-5, is DVKVTQSSRYLVKRTGEKVFLECVQDMDHENMFWYRQDPGLGLRLIYFSYDVKMKEKGDIPEGYSVSREKKERFSLILESASTNQTSMYLCASSSGSSSETQYFGPGTRLLVL.

The gene calls are TRBV5-1 and TRBJ2-3. Looked up from germline, CDR1 is SGHRS and CDR2 is YFSETQ. The CDR3 covers 12 residues. The CDR3 here is CASGPRTDTQYF.

The CDR3 loop reads CASSLEGGGGEFF. The chain links TRBV5-1 to TRBJ2-1; TCRdb proposes TRBD1, but this gene call is untestable without DNA. Germline V gene lookup returns CDR1 SGHRS and CDR2 YFSETQ. CDR3 length equals 13 residues. Supplemented by reference TRBV5-1 and TRBJ2-1, the full variable domain reads KAGVTQTPRYLIKTRGQQVTLSCSPISGHRSVSWYQQTPGQGLQFLFEYFSETQRNKGNFPGRFSGRQFSNSRSEMNVSTLELGDSALYLCASSLEGGGGEFFGPGTRLTVL.

The V gene is TRBV18, the J gene TRBJ2-1. Germline CDR1 KGHSH, CDR2 LQKENI. The CDR3 length is 11 residues. CDR3 region: CASSTYREQFF.

The V and J genes are TRBV6-4 and TRBJ2-1; TCRdb proposes TRBD2, but this gene call is untestable without DNA. Germline CDR1 reads MRHNA; CDR2 reads SNTAGT. The CDR3 is 16 amino acids. The CDR3 reads CASSTMGVPNINEQFF.

The V call is TRBV3-1, the J call TRBJ1-6; TCRdb calls TRBD1, which cannot be checked without DNA. The CDR3 is 14 residues long. CDR1 LGHDT and CDR2 YNNKEL come from the germline V gene (reference sequence). This CDR3 is CASSQGRVNSPLHF.

The rearrangement joins TRBV7-8 to TRBJ2-7; the D gene TCRdb calls, TRBD1, cannot be checked with no DNA. The CDR3 spans 13 residues. The germline CDR1 and CDR2 sequences are SGHVS and FQNEAQ. CDR3 residues: CASSTVLGGEQYF.

The chain uses TRBV9 and TRBJ2-7. The germline CDR1 and CDR2 sequences are SGDLS and YYNGEE. The CDR3 runs 14 residues. Here the CDR3 reads CASSKGSPTYEQYF.

J is TRBJ1-6 and V is TRBV14. From germline, CDR1 is SGHDN and CDR2 FVKESK. The CDR3 is 13 residues long. This CDR3 is CASSQQTNSPLHF.